Listed below are T cell receptor beta chains from one sample, sequenced in a study of cytomegalovirus exposure and HLA in healthy donors. Clones were sequenced by immunoSEQ multiplex PCR, and TCRdb holds only the in-frame ones, with some missing. The top ten clones hold around 1.9% of a sample with 140,000 or so clones, around three fifths of them seen once. The sequenced sample consisted of PBMCs. The receptors were gathered from a male donor in good health and CMV-seronegative. Both conserved end residues are part of each CDR3. The order of the fields is clone size, D gene, V gene, J gene, CDR3 length, CDR3 protein, CDR3 DNA. The D gene is left open where the match is weak. For some rows the clone size is stated as once, few or many, or as a class when expanded; others skip it.

>NA|TRBD2|TRBV25-1|TRBJ2-1|16
CASSVAGSEFYNEQFF
TGTGCCAGCAGTGTAGCGGGGAGTGAATTTTACAATGAGCAGTTCTTC
>NA|NA|TRBV6-6|TRBJ1-4|14
CASSDRQGREKLFF
TGTGCCAGCAGTGACCGGCAGGGGCGAGAAAAACTGTTTTTT
>NA|TRBD1|TRBV6-5|TRBJ1-2|16
CASSLRQGRRNYGYTF
TGTGCCAGCAGTTTAAGACAGGGGCGGCGCAACTATGGCTACACCTTC
>NA|TRBD1|TRBV9|TRBJ1-4|13
CASSERDREKLFF
TGTGCCAGCAGCGAAAGGGACAGGGAAAAACTGTTTTTT
>NA|TRBD2|TRBV9|TRBJ2-5|14
CASSGAGATGTQYF
TGTGCCAGCAGCGGAGCGGGGGCCACGGGGACCCAGTACTTC
>NA|NA|TRBV7-2|TRBJ1-5|14
CASSLGSRFEPQHF
TGTGCCAGCAGCTTAGGTTCTAGGTTTGAGCCCCAGCATTTT
>NA|TRBD1|TRBV5-1|TRBJ1-1|14
CASQRQGAEGEAFF
TGCGCCAGCCAAAGACAGGGGGCAGAGGGTGAAGCTTTCTTT
>few|NA|TRBV7-2|TRBJ2-7|14
CASTEAGFRYEQYF
TGTGCCAGCACCGAAGCCGGGTTCCGCTACGAGCAGTACTTC
>NA|NA|TRBV15|TRBJ2-1|13
CATSRERDSSKFF
TGTGCCACCAGCAGAGAGAGGGACTCATCGAAGTTCTTC
>NA|TRBD1|TRBV11-2|TRBJ2-7|13
CASSRDRAHEQYF
TGTGCCAGCAGCCGAGACAGGGCCCACGAGCAGTACTTC
>NA|TRBD1|TRBV5-5|TRBJ1-6|14
CASSLTGGNSPLHF
TGTGCCAGCAGCTTGACAGGGGGCAATTCACCCCTCCACTTT
>NA|TRBD1|TRBV19|TRBJ2-7|13
CASSGQGGYEQYF
TGTGCCAGTTCGGGACAGGGCGGCTACGAGCAGTACTTC
>few|TRBD1|TRBV2|TRBJ1-1|14
CASMGGWDRGKAFF
TGTGCCAGCATGGGAGGGTGGGACAGGGGCAAAGCTTTCTTT
>NA|TRBD2|TRBV5-6|TRBJ2-5|15
CASSLGTSGRETQYF
TGTGCCAGCAGCCTCGGGACTAGCGGGCGGGAGACCCAGTACTTC
>few|NA|TRBV5-1|TRBJ1-2|16
CASSGRASGKGYGYTF
TGCGCCAGCAGCGGACGTGCGAGTGGTAAGGGGTATGGCTACACCTTC
>NA|TRBD2|TRBV6-1|TRBJ2-1|18
CASSELNFGGEKINEQFF
TGTGCCAGCAGTGAACTGAACTTTGGGGGGGAAAAGATCAATGAGCAGTTCTTC
>NA|TRBD1|TRBV9|TRBJ2-6|19
CASSVARGQGLSGANVLTF
TGTGCCAGCAGCGTAGCCCGAGGACAGGGTTTATCTGGGGCCAACGTCCTGACTTTC
>NA|TRBD1|TRBV5-8|TRBJ1-1|13
CASSSDRATEAFF
TGTGCCAGCAGCTCGGACAGGGCCACTGAAGCTTTCTTT
>NA|TRBD2|TRBV5-4|TRBJ2-2|17
CASSLELAGGHTGELFF
TGTGCCAGCAGCTTGGAACTAGCGGGGGGGCACACCGGGGAGCTGTTTTTT
>NA|NA|TRBV28|TRBJ1-2|13
CASSSGQHYGYTF
TGTGCCAGCAGTTCTGGACAGCACTATGGCTACACCTTC
>few|NA|TRBV12-5|TRBJ1-1|13
CASGLVPSPTANF
TGTGCTAGTGGTTTGGTACCATCCCCGACAGCCAACTTT
>NA|TRBD1|TRBV7-9|TRBJ2-7|15
CASSPVGQGSYEQYF
TGTGCCAGCAGCCCTGTAGGACAGGGGTCCTACGAGCAGTACTTC
>few|TRBD1|TRBV2|TRBJ2-2|15
CASSKDRGDTGELFF
TGTGCCAGCAGCAAGGACAGGGGCGACACCGGGGAGCTGTTTTTT
>NA|NA|TRBV28|TRBJ2-5|15
CASRGLLGGDETQYF
TGTGCCAGCAGGGGCTTATTGGGGGGAGACGAGACCCAGTACTTC
>NA|TRBD1|TRBV5-8|TRBJ2-2|15
CASTRGTHITGELFF
TGTGCCAGCACCAGGGGGACACATATCACCGGGGAGCTGTTTTTT
>NA|NA|TRBV28|TRBJ2-7|12
CASTLGQGEQYF
TGTGCCAGCACCCTGGGGCAGGGCGAGCAGTACTTC
>many|NA|TRBV28|TRBJ2-7|11
CASSLHYEQYF
TGTGCCAGCAGTTTACACTACGAGCAGTACTTC